This entry lists 12 T cell receptor beta chains sequenced from one sample in a study of T cells after yellow fever vaccination. TCRdb independently ran MiXCR on the 5' RACE reads; one entry per CDR3 protein. The repertoire has around 310,000 distinct CDR3 sequences, 3% to 4.5% of them found once; the top ten carry approximately 24%. Sequenced here: PBMCs, sampled 5 days after the yellow fever booster vaccination. The receptors derive from a man aged 18 to 30 who received the YFV17D yellow fever vaccine.

The chain uses TRBV7-6 and TRBJ1-2; D is unclear. Germline lookup yields CDR1 SGHVS and CDR2 FNYEAQ. The CDR3 contains 18 residues. V lost 4 bases to trimming and J lost 2 bases, with 23 bases between them. This CDR3 reads CASSSDPPTATLNYGYTF. CDR3 in DNA: TGTGCCAGCAGCTCCGACCCCCCTACAGCAACTCTAAACTATGGCTACACCTTC.

V gene TRBV11-2 combines with J gene TRBJ2-1, with D perhaps being TRBD1 or TRBD2 (5 bases each). The CDR3 spans 16 residues. The V end lost 2 bases, the J end lost 0 bases, and 11 bases lay between the germline ends. Per the germline V gene, CDR1 is SGHAT and CDR2 is FQNNGV. The CDR3 protein is CASSLREDSSYNEQFF. CDR3 nucleotide sequence: TGTGCCAGCAGCTTACGGGAAGACAGCTCCTACAATGAGCAGTTCTTC.

The sample holds a few counts of this clonotype. V is TRBV5-1 and J is TRBJ2-7; D not resolved. With 6 bases removed from V and 1 base from J, the gap between germline ends came to 14 bases. CDR1 and CDR2 from the germline V gene are SGHRS and YFSETQ. The CDR3 consists of 14 residues. The CDR3 spells CASTLTTASYEQYF. The CDR3 region has the DNA TGCGCCAGCACCCTTACTACGGCTTCCTACGAGCAGTACTTC.

The rearrangement uses TRBV7-9 and TRBJ2-3; unclear D gene. Germline CDR1 and CDR2: SEHNR and FQNEAQ (reference sequence). This CDR3 has 16 amino acids. V was pared by 5 bases and J by 4 bases, with 19 bases between. CDR3 in amino acids: CASSPTRSPGSDTQYF. CDR3 sequence (DNA): TGTGCCAGCAGCCCTACGAGGTCCCCGGGTTCAGATACGCAGTATTTT.

This clonotype was recorded at least ten times. The chain couples TRBV9 to TRBJ2-3, with unresolved D. The CDR3 covers 14 residues. Deletions cut 1 base from V and 2 bases from J, with 8 bases between. Germline lookup yields CDR1 SGDLS and CDR2 YYNGEE. CDR3 DNA: TGTGCCAGCAGCGTACAGGTTACCACAGATACGCAGTATTTT. As protein: CASSVQVTTDTQYF.

In its sample, this clonotype was seen many times. This chain joins TRBV5-1 and TRBJ1-6, with D perhaps matching TRBD1 (5 bases). The germline V gene encodes CDR1 SGHRS and CDR2 YFSETQ. The CDR3 extends over 16 amino acids. V was clipped by 4 bases and J by 9 bases, with 20 bases between them. In DNA form, the CDR3 reads TGCGCCAGCAGCCCTTCGCCGGGGGGGTACGGTTCACCCCTCCACTTT. Translation gives CASSPSPGGYGSPLHF.

This clonotype has only a few counts. The chain has TRBV7-9 and TRBJ2-7, with 10 bases aligning to TRBD1. The CDR3 has 15 amino acids. Germline values: CDR1 SEHNR, CDR2 FQNEAQ (reference sequence). Trimming at V came to 5 bases and at J to 9 bases, leaving 13 bases not matched to a gene. DNA of the CDR3: TGTGCCAGCAGCCGAGGGCAGGACAGGGGGTCGGTGCAGTACGTC. This encodes CASSRGQDRGSVQYV.

This clonotype was detected a few times. The rearrangement links TRBV27 to TRBJ1-2; 9 bases are a match to TRBD1. Germline-derived CDR1 and CDR2 are MNHEY and SMNVEV (reference sequence). The CDR3 totals 15 residues. Trimming took 0 bases from V and 8 from J; bases not matched to a gene: 7. The CDR3 sequence: CASSLSTGQGGGYTF. The CDR3 DNA sequence: TGTGCCAGCAGTTTATCGACGGGACAGGGTGGCGGCTACACCTTC.

The chain links TRBV20-1 to TRBJ2-7; D may be TRBD2 (5 bases). V was clipped by 8 bases and J by 4 bases, with 21 bases between them. The CDR3 is made up of 14 amino acids. Germline V gene data show CDR1 as DFQATT and CDR2 as SNEGSKA (reference sequence). The CDR3 spells CSTNSRGTSYEQYV. The CDR3 DNA sequence: TGCAGTACGAATAGTCGGGGTACCTCATACGAGCAGTACGTC.

This clonotype has more than one count but fewer than ten. The chain is built from TRBV20-1 and TRBJ2-1; D gene uncertain. Per the germline V gene, CDR1 is DFQATT and CDR2 is SNEGSKA (reference sequence). The germline V and J ends were trimmed by 4 bases and 7 bases, with 20 bases remaining between them. This CDR3 spans 15 amino acids. The CDR3 nucleotides are TGCAGTGCTATACCCATCCTGCTGCCAAGGAATGAGCAGTTCTTC. It yields the protein CSAIPILLPRNEQFF.

There are many counts of this clonotype. V and J are TRBV12-3 or TRBV12-4 and TRBJ2-3; 9 bases are a match to TRBD1. Trimming took 10 bases from V and 0 from J; bases not matched to a gene: 5. This CDR3 comprises 14 residues. CDR3 protein: CAIPQGASTDTQYF. Written as DNA, the CDR3 is TGTGCCATCCCACAGGGGGCCAGCACAGATACGCAGTATTTT.

This clonotype was counted ten times or more. This chain joins TRBV7-2 and TRBJ1-1, with D possibly matching TRBD1 (5 bases). V shed 5 bases and J shed 6 bases, with 10 bases lying between them. CDR1 and CDR2 (germline): SGHTA, FQGNSA. The CDR3 has 12 residues. This CDR3 reads CASSPFRAEAFF. The CDR3 bases are TGTGCCAGCAGCCCATTCAGGGCTGAAGCTTTCTTT.